These 8 T cell receptor beta chains were sequenced from one sample in a study of T cell repertoires in cytomegalovirus infection. From the reads, TCRdb called clonotypes with MiXCR, one entry per CDR3 protein. The top ten hold around 8.2% of the sample, which has approximately 97,000 distinct CDR3 sequences, about 17% seen once. What was sequenced was PBMCs. The origin of the receptors is a human donor in good health (CMV status not recorded). Some clones in this sample may be carry-over from other donors' samples.

J is TRBJ2-4 and V is TRBV29-1, with 7 bases matching TRBD1. The CDR3 is made up of 12 amino acids. Per the germline V gene, CDR1 is SQVTM and CDR2 is ANQGSEA. Trimming took 6 bases from V and 10 from J; bases not matched to a gene: 9. Here the CDR3 DNA reads TGCAGCGTAAGGGACAGCGGACCAATTCAGTACTTC. It codes for CSVRDSGPIQYF.

This clonotype showed up just a few times. The chain uses TRBV7-6 and TRBJ1-6; the D gene is possibly TRBD1 (5 bases). The CDR3 loop spans 16 amino acids. From germline, CDR1 is SGHVS and CDR2 FNYEAQ. V lost 4 bases and J lost 5, with 15 bases in between. CDR3 in amino acids: CASSSPPGLDNSPLHF. The CDR3 region has the DNA TGTGCCAGCAGCTCACCCCCGGGACTCGATAATTCACCCCTCCACTTT.

This clonotype occurred many times. This chain joins TRBV2 and TRBJ1-6; TRBD1 might be the D (6 bases). The length of the CDR3 is 16 residues. The V end lost 2 bases, the J end lost 7 bases, and 15 bases lay between the germline ends. CDR1 and CDR2 (germline): SNHLY, FYNNEI. The CDR3 nucleotides read TGTGCCAGCAGTGAACGAAGTACAGGGATCAATTCACCCCTCCACTTT. Translating gives CASSERSTGINSPLHF.

This clonotype was detected ten times or more. The chain joins TRBV29-1 to TRBJ2-5; D remains ambiguous. CDR3 length: 13 amino acids. Germline V gene data show CDR1 as SQVTM and CDR2 as ANQGSEA. V was cut by 7 bases and J by 4 bases, with 16 bases left in between. The CDR3 DNA is TGCAGCGGAGGACCCTCGACGGGAGAGACCCAGTACTTC. It translates to CSGGPSTGETQYF.

To note about this clonotype: This may arise from a read error, as a much more abundant clone is one base away. The genes are TRBV7-2 and TRBJ2-7; 9 positions agree with TRBD1. CDR1 is SGHTA, CDR2 FQGNSA, per germline. J lost 7 bases, V lost 4 bases, and 8 bases had no gene match. There are 14 residues in the CDR3. CDR3: CASSWGDRDGEQYF. The DNA for the CDR3 is TGTGCCAGCAGCTGGGGGGACAGGGATGGGGAGCAGTACTTC.

The V and J genes are TRBV6-5 and TRBJ2-7, with unresolved D. CDR3 length: 15 residues. The ends were cut back, 0 bases at V and 0 bases at J, with 9 bases in the middle. Germline CDR1 is MNHEY and CDR2 is SVGAGI. CDR3: CASSYSPGFSYEQYF. The CDR3 nucleotides read TGTGCCAGCAGTTACTCGCCAGGATTCTCCTACGAGCAGTACTTC.

V usage is TRBV28 and J usage is TRBJ2-1, with 8 nucleotides matching TRBD2. CDR3 length: 15 residues. The germline gives CDR1 MDHEN, CDR2 SYDVKM. The trim removed 2 bases at V and 7 bases at J, leaving 7 bases unmatched. The CDR3 nucleotides are TGTGCCAGCAGTTTAACCCCGGGGGGGACGAATGAGCAGTTCTTC. Translated, it gives CASSLTPGGTNEQFF. Full variable domain (missing parts from reference TRBV28 and TRBJ2-1): DVKVTQSSRYLVKRTGEKVFLECVQDMDHENMFWYRQDPGLGLRLIYFSYDVKMKEKGDIPEGYSVSREKKERFSLILESASTNQTSMYLCASSLTPGGTNEQFFGPGTRLTVL.

This clonotype turned up a few times. The rearrangement joins TRBV7-2 to TRBJ2-3; a possible D gene is TRBD2 (5 bases). This CDR3 region has 13 residues. Germline lookup yields CDR1 SGHTA and CDR2 FQGNSA. V shed 2 bases and J shed 4 bases, with 7 bases lying between them. The CDR3 DNA follows: TGTGCCAGCAGCTTAACTAGTTCAGATACGCAGTATTTT. It encodes CASSLTSSDTQYF.